The clone carrying this T cell receptor (beta chain) turned up a few times. Measured with immunoSEQ multiplex PCR; TCRdb has only the in-frame clones, and not every one. The sample yields roughly 34,000 clones, roughly four fifths seen once. The sample comes from a study of OX40 agonist ivuxolimab in advanced cancers. Germline V gene lookup returns CDR1 SGHRS and CDR2 YFSETQ. The CDR3 runs 13 residues. With 6 bases clipped from V and 3 bases from J, the junction kept 4 bases outside the gene matches. The TCR comes from an adult with an advanced solid tumor such as melanoma, head and neck, liver or kidney cancer. This rearrangement joins TRBV5-1 to TRBJ2-5; TRBD2 matches 8 bases. The source was CD4+ or CD8+ T cells sorted from blood, collected in a trial of the OX40 agonist ivuxolimab. This chain's CDR3 is CASTGGIKETQYF. CDR3 sequence (DNA): TGCGCCAGCACGGGGGGGATCAAAGAGACCCAGTACTTC. Variable domain in full (rest from reference TRBV5-1 and TRBJ2-5): KAGVTQTPRYLIKTRGQQVTLSCSPISGHRSVSWYQQTPGQGLQFLFEYFSETQRNKGNFPGRFSGRQFSNSRSEMNVSTLELGDSALYLCASTGGIKETQYFGPGTRLLVL.